The rows below give T cell receptor beta chains drawn from one sample of a study of post-analysis software for immune sequencing data. TCRdb recomputed calls from the PCR reads with MiXCR, one row per CDR3 protein. The table has about 460,000 distinct CDR3 sequences, over 35% seen once; the top ten hold 9% to 13%. The sequencing input was blood. The source of these receptors is a girl aged 10 to 17 with multiple sclerosis. The CDR3 runs from the conserved cysteine through the conserved F or W. The order of the fields is clone size, D gene, V gene, J gene, CDR3 DNA, CDR3 protein. D genes are given only for firm matches. A clone size is listed for some rows: how often the clone was seen (once, few, many), or a class if it is expanded.

clone size: NA
D gene: NA
V gene: TRBV6-5
J gene: TRBJ1-2
CDR3 DNA: TGTGCCAGCAGGGATAGGGACTCTAACTATGGCTACACCTTC
CDR3 protein: CASRDRDSNYGYTF

clone size: NA
D gene: TRBD2
V gene: TRBV3-1
J gene: TRBJ2-3
CDR3 DNA: TGTGCCAGCAGCCAAGACTTACTAGCGGGAGGGCGGATAGATACGCAGTATTTT
CDR3 protein: CASSQDLLAGGRIDTQYF

clone size: NA
D gene: NA
V gene: TRBV5-1
J gene: TRBJ1-2
CDR3 DNA: TGCGCCAGCAGCCCCCCCGGGGGTGGCTATGGCTACACCTTC
CDR3 protein: CASSPPGGGYGYTF

clone size: few
D gene: NA
V gene: TRBV6-5
J gene: TRBJ2-4
CDR3 DNA: TGTGCCAGCAGTTACGATTTGGGATTAGCCAAAAACATTCAGTACTTC
CDR3 protein: CASSYDLGLAKNIQYF

clone size: few
D gene: TRBD2
V gene: TRBV5-8
J gene: TRBJ2-5
CDR3 DNA: TGTGCCAGCAGCACCACTAGCGGGAGTTACTCCGAAGAGACCCAGTACTTC
CDR3 protein: CASSTTSGSYSEETQYF

clone size: NA
D gene: NA
V gene: TRBV29-1
J gene: TRBJ2-1
CDR3 DNA: TGCAGCGTTGGATATAGGCTAGCATCTCCCAATGAGCAGTTCTTC
CDR3 protein: CSVGYRLASPNEQFF

clone size: NA
D gene: NA
V gene: TRBV29-1
J gene: TRBJ1-1
CDR3 DNA: TGCAGCGCCGACGGGCGGGCAGAGTTGAACACTGAGGCTTTCTTT
CDR3 protein: CSADGRAELNTEAFF

clone size: few
D gene: TRBD1
V gene: TRBV7-3
J gene: TRBJ1-5
CDR3 DNA: TGTGCCAGCAGCTTCAATCAACAGGGGGCGGGGAGTCAGCCCCAGCATTTT
CDR3 protein: CASSFNQQGAGSQPQHF

clone size: few
D gene: NA
V gene: TRBV20-1
J gene: TRBJ1-1
CDR3 DNA: TGCAGTGCTAGAGATGAAATTGGAGGGACGGCCACTGAAGCTTTCTTT
CDR3 protein: CSARDEIGGTATEAFF

clone size: few
D gene: NA
V gene: TRBV27
J gene: TRBJ1-1
CDR3 DNA: TGTGCCAGCAGGGTCCAGGGGAAGAACACTGAAGCTTTCTTT
CDR3 protein: CASRVQGKNTEAFF

clone size: NA
D gene: NA
V gene: TRBV28
J gene: TRBJ1-5
CDR3 DNA: TGTGCCAGCAGGGCTCCCGGGGGCGGTCAGCCCCAGCATTTT
CDR3 protein: CASRAPGGGQPQHF

clone size: few
D gene: TRBD2
V gene: TRBV28
J gene: TRBJ2-7
CDR3 DNA: TGTGCCAGCAGTTTAACTAGCGGACTAAGCTCCTACGAGCAGTACTTC
CDR3 protein: CASSLTSGLSSYEQYF

clone size: once
D gene: TRBD2
V gene: TRBV28
J gene: TRBJ2-7
CDR3 DNA: TGTGCCAGCAGTTTCGGTAGCGGGAGGCTGTCCTACGAGCAGTACTTC
CDR3 protein: CASSFGSGRLSYEQYF

clone size: few
D gene: NA
V gene: TRBV7-3
J gene: TRBJ2-7
CDR3 DNA: TGTGCCAGCAGCTTACAGGGAGGTCGGGAGCAGTACTTC
CDR3 protein: CASSLQGGREQYF

clone size: few
D gene: TRBD2
V gene: TRBV5-1
J gene: TRBJ2-7
CDR3 DNA: TGCGCCAGCCGACTAGCTTACGAGCAGTACTTC
CDR3 protein: CASRLAYEQYF

clone size: NA
D gene: NA
V gene: TRBV6-1
J gene: TRBJ1-2
CDR3 DNA: TGTGCCAGCAGTGTGGATGTGGGGGGTGGCTACACCTTC
CDR3 protein: CASSVDVGGGYTF

clone size: NA
D gene: NA
V gene: TRBV5-1
J gene: TRBJ2-3
CDR3 DNA: TGCGCCAGCAGGTCCGGGAACGGCACAGATACGCAGTATTTT
CDR3 protein: CASRSGNGTDTQYF

clone size: few
D gene: NA
V gene: TRBV6-2/TRBV6-3
J gene: TRBJ2-1
CDR3 DNA: TGTGCCAGCAGTTACACCAAGTACAATGAGCAGTTCTTC
CDR3 protein: CASSYTKYNEQFF

clone size: few
D gene: TRBD2
V gene: TRBV2
J gene: TRBJ2-1
CDR3 DNA: TGTGCCAGCAGTGAGGGCACTAGCGAATACAATGAGCAGTTCTTC
CDR3 protein: CASSEGTSEYNEQFF

clone size: NA
D gene: NA
V gene: TRBV5-1
J gene: TRBJ2-7
CDR3 DNA: TGCGCCAGCAGCTTGGGGGGAATCGACGAGCAGTACTTC
CDR3 protein: CASSLGGIDEQYF

clone size: few
D gene: NA
V gene: TRBV20-1
J gene: TRBJ1-5
CDR3 DNA: TGCAGTGCTAGGTCGCCCAGGACAGTGACTCAGCCCCAGCATTTT
CDR3 protein: CSARSPRTVTQPQHF

clone size: NA
D gene: NA
V gene: TRBV12-3/TRBV12-4
J gene: TRBJ1-5
CDR3 DNA: TGTGCCAGCAGCTCCGACAGGCGCAATCAGCCCCAGCATTTT
CDR3 protein: CASSSDRRNQPQHF

clone size: once
D gene: NA
V gene: TRBV20-1
J gene: TRBJ2-4
CDR3 DNA: TGCAGTGCTACCAGGGACTCCCTATGGGGGGAGCAGTACTTC
CDR3 protein: CSATRDSLWGEQYF

clone size: few
D gene: TRBD1
V gene: TRBV5-1
J gene: TRBJ2-7
CDR3 DNA: TGCGCCAGCAGCGAGACAGGGGGCGGATACGAGCAGTACTTC
CDR3 protein: CASSETGGGYEQYF

clone size: NA
D gene: NA
V gene: TRBV29-1
J gene: TRBJ2-1
CDR3 DNA: TGCAGCGGAGGGGAGAGATTGGAGGAGCAGTTCTTC
CDR3 protein: CSGGERLEEQFF

clone size: NA
D gene: NA
V gene: TRBV6-2/TRBV6-3
J gene: TRBJ2-7
CDR3 DNA: TGTGCCAGCAGACCGGGACGGGGCTCCTACGAGCAGTACTTC
CDR3 protein: CASRPGRGSYEQYF

clone size: NA
D gene: NA
V gene: TRBV27
J gene: TRBJ2-7
CDR3 DNA: TGTGCCAGCAGTCCCCCGGGATATACCTACGAGCAGTACTTC
CDR3 protein: CASSPPGYTYEQYF

clone size: NA
D gene: NA
V gene: TRBV19
J gene: TRBJ2-1
CDR3 DNA: TGTGCCAGTACTGTCCAAGGGGGGTACAATGAGCAGTTCTTC
CDR3 protein: CASTVQGGYNEQFF

clone size: NA
D gene: NA
V gene: TRBV10-3
J gene: TRBJ2-7
CDR3 DNA: TGTGCCATCAGTGTAAGTGGTCACGAGCAGTACTTC
CDR3 protein: CAISVSGHEQYF

clone size: few
D gene: NA
V gene: TRBV11-2
J gene: TRBJ2-4
CDR3 DNA: TGTGCCAGCAGCTTAGATGTCTCCGAACAGTACTTC
CDR3 protein: CASSLDVSEQYF

clone size: once
D gene: NA
V gene: TRBV28
J gene: TRBJ2-3
CDR3 DNA: TGTGCCAGCATCGGAGGACTCCGCTCTGGGGATACGCAGTATTTT
CDR3 protein: CASIGGLRSGDTQYF

clone size: NA
D gene: NA
V gene: TRBV7-9
J gene: TRBJ2-2
CDR3 DNA: TGTGCCAGCAGCTTGGAAGGCGACACCGGGGAGCTGTTTTTT
CDR3 protein: CASSLEGDTGELFF

clone size: few
D gene: TRBD2
V gene: TRBV20-1
J gene: TRBJ2-1
CDR3 DNA: TGCAGTGCTAGAGATCTTGAAGCGGGAGTGTACAATGAGCAGTTCTTC
CDR3 protein: CSARDLEAGVYNEQFF

clone size: NA
D gene: NA
V gene: TRBV9
J gene: TRBJ2-7
CDR3 DNA: TGTGCCAGCAGCGTAGGCGGAGGGACCTCCTACGAGCAGTACTTC
CDR3 protein: CASSVGGGTSYEQYF

clone size: NA
D gene: NA
V gene: TRBV11-2
J gene: TRBJ1-2
CDR3 DNA: TGTGCCAGCAGCTTTGGACGGAGCTATGGCTACACCTTC
CDR3 protein: CASSFGRSYGYTF

clone size: NA
D gene: NA
V gene: TRBV29-1
J gene: TRBJ2-7
CDR3 DNA: TGCAGCGTCCTCGGTGGGATTTTGTACGAGCAGTACTTC
CDR3 protein: CSVLGGILYEQYF